The sequence of this T cell receptor (beta chain) was determined in a study of neurological immune-mediated disorders. Study findings and constraints: CDR3 amino acid sequences of expanded clones were not shared across subjects, a result suggesting private repertoires in all groups. TCR clonal expansion peaked in HTLV-1-associated myelopathy patients and was lowest in multiple sclerosis patients.

The authors made cDNA by 5'RACE with 10-nucleotide random UMIs. TCRdb processed the 5' RACE reads anew with MiXCR; each CDR3 protein has one entry. In the table there are some 49,000 distinct CDR3 sequences, more than 8% of which are singletons. Trimming pared 0 bases from V and 0 bases from J, leaving 9 bases between. Germline CDR1 and CDR2: DFQATT and SNEGSKA (reference sequence). This CDR3 region has 14 residues. Sample time point: longitudinal time-point 1 (baseline). The starting material, 2 million PBMCs stored at -80 C, gave rise to the unsorted libraries. At least ten counts were recorded for this clonotype. No antigen is known for it.

This TCR was sampled from a woman aged 40 to 55 in good health. This chain connects TRBV20-1 to TRBJ2-7; D possibly corresponds to TRBD1 (5 bases). Sequenced material: PBMCs. CDR3 sequence: CSARDLGVSYEQYF. CDR3 nucleotide sequence: TGCAGTGCTAGAGATCTAGGGGTCTCCTACGAGCAGTACTTC.